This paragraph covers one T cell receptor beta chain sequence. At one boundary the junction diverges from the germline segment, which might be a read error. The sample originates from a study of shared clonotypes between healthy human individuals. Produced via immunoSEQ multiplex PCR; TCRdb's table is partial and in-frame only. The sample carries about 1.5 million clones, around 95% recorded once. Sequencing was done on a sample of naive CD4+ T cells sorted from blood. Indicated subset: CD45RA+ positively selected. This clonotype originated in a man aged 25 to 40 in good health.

Here the CDR3 reads CATSRESLRNPGELFF. CDR3 nucleotides: TGTGCCACCAGCAGAGAATCACTCCGGAACCCCGGGGAGCTGTTTTTT. The chain couples TRBV15 to TRBJ2-2; D call uncertain. The CDR3 extends over 16 amino acids. Looked up from germline, CDR1 is LNHNV and CDR2 is YYDKDF (reference sequence).